Shown below are 20 T cell receptor beta chains from a single sample sequenced in a study of control samples from healthy donors and cancer patients. Produced via immunoSEQ multiplex PCR; TCRdb's table is partial and in-frame only. Recorded here are approximately 190,000 clones; the top ten clones represent more than 2%. The specimen sequenced was blood. The receptor set was obtained from a woman younger than 45 in good health.

This chain joins TRBV3-1 (or the pseudogene TRBV3-2) and TRBJ2-3; possible D gene TRBD2, 6 bases. Deletions cut 3 bases from V and 7 bases from J, with 14 bases between. Germline values: CDR1 LGHDT, CDR2 YNNKEL (reference sequence). CDR3 length equals 14 residues. CDR3 nucleotides: TGTGCCAGCAGCCAGGGCGCGGGACCAAATACGCAGTATTTT. Translated, it gives CASSQGAGPNTQYF.

This rearrangement joins TRBV10-3 to TRBJ2-7, with a weak D call TRBD1 (6 bases). Germline V gene data show CDR1 as ENHRY and CDR2 as SYGVKD. The CDR3 length is 15 residues. Deletions cut 0 bases from V and 5 bases from J, with 14 bases between. DNA of the CDR3: TGTGCCATCAGTGAGTCGGTACAGGGCGGAAACGAGCAGTACTTC. Translated: CAISESVQGGNEQYF.

The V and J genes are TRBV7-6 and TRBJ1-1; D may be TRBD1 (5 bases). The CDR3 is 15 residues long. Trimming shortened V by 2 bases and J by 10 bases, and 20 bases separated the two germline ends. The V gene's germline CDR1 is SGHVS and CDR2 FNYEAQ. Here the CDR3 DNA reads TGTGCCAGCAGCTTAAATAGTCCCGGGGCGGGTGTAGCTTTCTTT. This codes for CASSLNSPGAGVAFF.

This chain uses TRBV4-3 with TRBJ1-2, with D hard to call. The V end was cut by 1 base, the J end by 6 bases, with 6 bases between. The CDR3 is 12 residues long. CDR1 is LGHNA, CDR2 YSLEER, per germline. The CDR3 nucleotides read TGCGCCAGCAGCCAAGGTCAGGATGGCTACACCTTC. Translating gives CASSQGQDGYTF.

The rearrangement joins TRBV18 to TRBJ2-7, with 9 bases aligning to TRBD1. With V trimmed by 5 bases and J by 5 bases, 4 bases remained unmatched. This CDR3 contains 13 residues. Germline-derived CDR1 and CDR2 are KGHSH and LQKENI. This CDR3 reads CASSTDRGDEQYF. CDR3 sequence (DNA): TGTGCCAGCTCAACGGACAGGGGCGACGAGCAGTACTTC.

This chain uses TRBV9 with TRBJ2-2; no definite D call. V was shortened by 4 bases and J by 5 bases, with 9 bases between the two germline ends. The length of the CDR3 is 13 residues. Germline V gene lookup returns CDR1 SGDLS and CDR2 YYNGEE. Here the CDR3 DNA reads TGTGCCAGCAGCCGCCGGGTTACCGGGGAGCTGTTTTTT. Its translation: CASSRRVTGELFF.

The chain recombines TRBV28 with TRBJ1-2, with TRBD1 matching 7 bases. There are 12 residues in the CDR3. V lost 10 bases to trimming and J lost 8 bases; unmatched junction nucleotides: 10. Germline V gives CDR1 MDHEN, CDR2 SYDVKM. The CDR3 region has the DNA TGTGCCACCAACAGGGGTTCGCGGGGCTACACCTTC. Amino acid sequence: CATNRGSRGYTF.

The chain couples TRBV5-8 to TRBJ2-7, with D hard to call. This CDR3 spans 14 amino acids. Germline loops: CDR1 SGHTS, CDR2 YDEGEE. V lost 5 bases and J 3 bases, leaving 15 bases between the germline ends. CDR3 sequence: CASRERTPGYEQYF. CDR3 nucleotide sequence: TGTGCCAGCAGGGAGCGAACCCCCGGCTACGAGCAGTACTTC.

The V gene is TRBV12-1, the J gene TRBJ1-1; the table's D call, TRBD1, was not checked against the DNA. TRBV12-1 is recorded as a pseudogene. The CDR3 sequence is 16 residues long. This CDR3 is CASSFEGQGANTEAFF. The CDR3 DNA reads TGTGCCAGCAGCTTTGAAGGACAGGGGGCGAACACTGAAGCTTTCTTT.

The J gene is TRBJ2-6, the V gene TRBV24-1; a weak D match, TRBD1 (5 bases). Germline V gene sequence: CDR1 KGHDR, CDR2 SFDVKD. The CDR3 runs 18 residues. Trimming cost V 0 bases and J 0 bases, with 11 bases left between them. The CDR3 sequence: CATSDLPTASSGANVLTF. CDR3 bases: TGTGCCACCAGTGATTTGCCGACAGCTAGCTCTGGGGCCAACGTCCTGACTTTC.

The rearrangement joins TRBV14 to TRBJ2-6; D is unresolved. The germline V gene encodes CDR1 SGHDN and CDR2 FVKESK. Trimming took 4 bases from V and 0 from J, leaving 1 base between them. This CDR3 contains 13 residues. CDR3 protein: CASSRSGANVLTF. The CDR3 bases are TGTGCCAGCAGCCGCTCTGGGGCCAACGTCCTGACTTTC.

V gene TRBV5-1 combines with J gene TRBJ1-1; no firm D call. Trimming left V 2 bases short and J 5 bases short, with 7 bases between. This CDR3 is 12 amino acids long. In germline, CDR1 is SGHRS, CDR2 YFSETQ. Here the CDR3 DNA reads TGCGCCAGCAGCTTTGCGGGGACTGAAGCTTTCTTT. Translation: CASSFAGTEAFF.

The chain couples TRBV3-1 (or the pseudogene TRBV3-2) to TRBJ2-6; D unclear. Germline CDR1 LGHDT, CDR2 YNNKEL (reference sequence). V lost 1 base to trimming and J lost 2 bases, with 12 bases between them. This CDR3 is built from 17 residues. The CDR3: CASSQVKVFTGANVLTF. The CDR3 bases are TGTGCCAGCAGCCAAGTCAAGGTTTTCACTGGGGCCAACGTCCTGACTTTC.

CDR3 in DNA: TGCGCCAGCAGCTCTGAGCTAGATACGCAGTATTTT. It specifies CASSSELDTQYF. J is TRBJ2-3 and V is TRBV5-1; D gene unclear. V dropped 3 bases and J dropped 5 bases, with 7 bases sitting between them. The germline V gene has CDR1 SGHRS and CDR2 YFSETQ. This CDR3 has 12 residues.

This rearrangement joins TRBV9 to TRBJ2-3; the D is unclear. Germline V gene data show CDR1 as SGDLS and CDR2 as YYNGEE. Trimming removed 0 bases from V and 4 bases from J, with 6 bases in between. There are 13 residues in the CDR3. CDR3 residues: CASSVDLPDTQYF. The CDR3 DNA reads as TGTGCCAGCAGCGTAGATCTCCCAGATACGCAGTATTTT.

The V gene is TRBV5-1, the J gene TRBJ2-7; D is unresolved. The germline V gene encodes CDR1 SGHRS and CDR2 YFSETQ. Trimming stripped 0 bases from V and 7 bases from J, with 14 bases between. The CDR3 covers 14 residues. The CDR3 nucleotides read TGCGCCAGCAGCTTGGCCGGGCCGGTCGGGGAGCAGTACTTC. Protein product: CASSLAGPVGEQYF.

The chain carries TRBV19 and TRBJ1-5; a weak D match, TRBD1 (5 bases). Trimming pared 6 bases from V and 2 bases from J, leaving 17 bases between. Germline lookup yields CDR1 LNHDA and CDR2 SQIVND (reference sequence). The CDR3 extends over 16 amino acids. CDR3 region: CASSSEDQGRNQPQHF. For the CDR3, the DNA is TGTGCCAGTAGCTCCGAGGACCAGGGTCGCAATCAGCCCCAGCATTTT.

The genes are TRBV6-5 and TRBJ2-1; D uncertain. Germline V gene sequence: CDR1 MNHEY, CDR2 SVGAGI. V lost 5 bases to trimming and J lost 5 bases, with 10 bases between them. The CDR3 has 13 residues. The CDR3 bases are TGTGCCAGCAGTACCTCTAGGGACAATGAGCAGTTCTTC. It encodes CASSTSRDNEQFF.

This chain connects TRBV19 to TRBJ1-2; 8 nucleotides line up with TRBD1. The V and J ends lost 8 bases and 3 bases, in that order; junction bases with no gene match: 11. The CDR3 contains 15 residues. Germline CDR1 and CDR2: LNHDA and SQIVND (reference sequence). The CDR3 reads CASQAGQGGDYGYTF. The DNA of the CDR3 is TGTGCCAGTCAAGCAGGACAGGGAGGCGACTATGGCTACACCTTC.

This chain joins TRBV13 and TRBJ2-3, with 7 positions matching TRBD1. CDR3 length: 15 residues. The V and J ends lost 5 bases and 5 bases, in that order; junction bases with no gene match: 10. CDR1 and CDR2 from the germline V gene are PRHDT and FYEKMQ (reference sequence). Here the CDR3 DNA reads TGTGCCAGCAGCAGCGACAGGGAAGGGAGAGATACGCAGTATTTT. It specifies CASSSDREGRDTQYF.